What follows are 18 T cell receptor beta chains derived from one specimen sequenced in a study of blood T cell repertoires in COVID-19. Profiling relied on immunoSEQ multiplex PCR, and the TCRdb table lists in-frame clones only, not all of them. The sample carries approximately 200,000 clones, around 85% recorded once. Sequenced sample: PBMCs or T cells enriched from blood (not recorded which). The receptors were gathered from a man aged 35-49 years who had recovered from COVID-19.

V usage is TRBV2 and J usage is TRBJ1-5; maybe TRBD1 (5 bases). Germline assignment: CDR1 SNHLY and CDR2 FYNNEI. CDR3 length equals 15 residues. The V gene lost 6 bases and the J gene lost 0 bases, with 12 bases spanning the gap. CDR3 in DNA: TGTGCCAGCAGAGGACAAACGAATAGCAATCAGCCCCAGCATTTT. Translation: CASRGQTNSNQPQHF.

The rearrangement uses TRBV5-6 and TRBJ2-3; TRBD1 might be the D (6 bases). Between the trimmed V and J ends, which lost 2 bases and 4 bases, there was a span of 23 bases. The CDR3 is 18 residues long. Germline CDR1 reads SGHDT; CDR2 reads YYEEEE. In DNA, the CDR3 is TGTGCCAGCAGCTTAACTGGGGGAAAGACAGGACACGCAGATACGCAGTATTTT. Its protein product is CASSLTGGKTGHADTQYF.

This clone was counted a single time. This chain connects TRBV4-1 to TRBJ2-1; TRBD1 is a possible D gene (6 bases). This CDR3 comprises 14 residues. Between the trimmed V and J ends, which lost 0 bases and 6 bases, there was a span of 9 bases. Germline lookup yields CDR1 MGHRA and CDR2 YSYEKL. The CDR3 region has the DNA TGCGCCAGCAGCCAAGAAAAAGGGGGCAATGAGCAGTTCTTC. Its translation is CASSQEKGGNEQFF.

The rearrangement joins TRBV7-9 to TRBJ2-7; a possible D gene is TRBD2 (7 bases). Germline CDR1 SEHNR, CDR2 FQNEAQ (reference sequence). The CDR3 is made up of 16 amino acids. The V end was cut by 4 bases, the J end by 2 bases, with 18 bases between. CDR3 residues: CASSSPIGGGPYEQYF. DNA of the CDR3: TGTGCCAGCAGCTCCCCCATAGGGGGGGGCCCCTACGAGCAGTACTTC.

This clone was found a few times. This chain uses TRBV11-3 with TRBJ2-3; 9 bases are a match to TRBD2. The J segment lost 7 bases and the V segment lost 1 base, leaving 9 bases of the junction unmatched. In germline, CDR1 is SGHNT, CDR2 YENEEA. The CDR3 is made up of 16 amino acids. CDR3 DNA: TGTGCCAGCAGCTTAGGCCTAGCGGGGCCGTATTATACGCAGTATTTT. Translation gives CASSLGLAGPYYTQYF.

V usage is TRBV9 and J usage is TRBJ1-1; 8 nucleotides align to TRBD1. V shed 4 bases and J 2 bases; nucleotides not matched to a gene: 10. The V gene's germline CDR1 is SGDLS and CDR2 YYNGEE. This CDR3 contains 16 residues. CDR3 coding DNA: TGTGCCAGCAGCCAGCACCCGGGACAGGCAAACACTGAAGCTTTCTTT. Amino acid sequence: CASSQHPGQANTEAFF.

The rearrangement uses TRBV28 and TRBJ2-1, with TRBD2 matching 8 bases. V shed 6 bases, J shed 4 bases, and the junction held 20 bases outside the gene matches. This CDR3 is built from 19 residues. Germline assignment: CDR1 MDHEN and CDR2 SYDVKM. In DNA, the CDR3 is TGTGCCAGCAGCCCAGGAGCGGGAGTGACGAACGAGCGATACAATGAGCAGTTCTTC. Its protein product is CASSPGAGVTNERYNEQFF.

V and J are TRBV7-6 and TRBJ2-7, with TRBD2 identical over 15 bases. The germline V gene encodes CDR1 SGHVS and CDR2 FNYEAQ. V lost 11 bases and J lost 3; bases outside the gene matches: 11. The CDR3 totals 16 residues. The CDR3 protein is CAEKGLAGGTCYEQYF. The CDR3 nucleotides are TGTGCCGAAAAGGGACTAGCGGGAGGTACCTGCTACGAGCAGTACTTC.

This clone occurred a few times. The chain employs TRBV20-1 and TRBJ2-1; no definite D call. V was shortened by 3 bases and J by 7 bases, with 7 bases between the two germline ends. The CDR3 runs 11 residues. Germline loops: CDR1 DFQATT, CDR2 SNEGSKA (reference sequence). Here the CDR3 reads CSARPLNEQFF. The CDR3 DNA reads as TGCAGTGCTAGGCCACTTAATGAGCAGTTCTTC.

The chain couples TRBV12-3 or TRBV12-4 to TRBJ1-1; D uncertain. V lost 3 bases and J 3 bases, leaving 5 bases between the germline ends. This CDR3 is 12 amino acids long. CDR3 region: CASSFRDTEAFF. CDR3 DNA sequence: TGTGCCAGCAGTTTCCGGGACACTGAAGCTTTCTTT.

This rearrangement joins TRBV28 to TRBJ1-6, with 9 bases identical to TRBD1. Germline V gene data show CDR1 as MDHEN and CDR2 as SYDVKM. Trimming cost V 4 bases and J 9 bases; bases outside gene matches: 4. The CDR3 length is 14 residues. Written as DNA, the CDR3 is TGTGCCAGCAGTTCAGGACAGGGGCTTTCACCCCTCCACTTT. Amino acid sequence: CASSSGQGLSPLHF.

V usage is TRBV19 and J usage is TRBJ2-4; TRBD2 agrees at 7 bases. This CDR3 is built from 14 residues. After removal of 5 bases from V and 6 bases from J, the junction contained 7 bases not matched to a gene. Germline CDR1 is LNHDA and CDR2 is SQIVND (reference sequence). The chain's CDR3 is CASSSASGVNIQYF. The CDR3 DNA sequence: TGTGCCAGTAGTTCCGCTAGCGGAGTAAACATTCAGTACTTC.

The CDR3 reads CASSFHRGLSTDTQYF. The DNA for the CDR3 is TGCGCCAGCAGCTTTCACAGGGGGCTGAGCACAGATACGCAGTATTTT. The chain joins TRBV5-1 to TRBJ2-3; 9 bases line up with TRBD1. Trimming cost V 2 bases and J 0 bases; bases outside gene matches: 4. The germline V gene has CDR1 SGHRS and CDR2 YFSETQ. CDR3 length: 16 amino acids.

This clone was counted between two and nine times. V usage is TRBV7-9 and J usage is TRBJ2-1, with 7 positions matching TRBD1. The V gene end was trimmed by 4 bases and the J gene end by 2 bases; junction bases not matched to a gene: 8. The CDR3 loop spans 16 amino acids. CDR1 is SEHNR and CDR2 is FQNEAQ in the germline V gene (reference sequence). CDR3 nucleotides: TGTGCCAGCAGCTCTCTACAGGGGACAACCTACAATGAGCAGTTCTTC. As protein: CASSSLQGTTYNEQFF.

The V call is TRBV6-1, the J call TRBJ1-3, with no clear D. V lost 7 bases and J lost 0, with 4 bases in between. The CDR3 has 12 residues. Germline-derived CDR1 and CDR2 are MNHNS and SASEGT. The CDR3 region has the DNA TGTGCCAGCACGGTCTCTGGAAACACCATATATTTT. This sequence encodes CASTVSGNTIYF.

This clone was counted at least ten times. This rearrangement joins TRBV6-2 or TRBV6-3 to TRBJ2-2; possibly TRBD1 for D (5 bases). Germline CDR1 reads MNHEY; CDR2 reads SVGEGT. V lost 3 bases, J lost 2 bases, and 16 bases lay in between. This CDR3 has 17 residues. The CDR3 nucleotides are TGTGCCAGCAGTTATTCCGCGAACAGGAGAAACACCGGGGAGCTGTTTTTT. Its translation is CASSYSANRRNTGELFF.

This sequence joins TRBV3-1 (or the pseudogene TRBV3-2) and TRBJ1-3; D is possibly TRBD1 (5 bases). Germline CDR1 and CDR2: LGHDT and YNNKEL (reference sequence). CDR3 length equals 18 residues. Trimming left V 4 bases short and J 3 bases short, with 22 bases between. This CDR3 reads CASSPLIGWGASGNTIYF. CDR3 nucleotide sequence: TGTGCCAGCAGCCCGCTGATTGGTTGGGGCGCAAGTGGAAACACCATATATTTT.

This chain links TRBV18 with TRBJ1-5; the match to TRBD1 covers 12 bases. Germline assignment: CDR1 KGHSH and CDR2 LQKENI. V lost 3 bases, J lost 8 bases, and 8 bases stayed unmatched. The CDR3 is made up of 16 amino acids. Here the CDR3 DNA reads TGTGCCAGCTCACCGGGCTGGGACAGGGGGCGTGAGCCCCAGCATTTT. Its translation: CASSPGWDRGREPQHF. Complete variable domain (other parts from reference TRBV18 and TRBJ1-5): NAGVMQNPRHLVRRRGQEARLRCSPMKGHSHVYWYRQLPEEGLKFMVYLQKENIIDESGMPKERFSAEFPKEGPSILRIQQVVRGDSAAYFCASSPGWDRGREPQHFGDGTRLSIL.